This T cell receptor beta chain was obtained from a study of blood T cell repertoires in COVID-19. Looking at the study overall: T cells, B-cell-depleted T cells, or PBMCs supplied cDNA or gDNA.

Original methodology: How many nucleated cells were present was estimated from reference gene primer amplification. Assay used: immunoSEQ multiplex PCR; TCRdb lists only in-frame clones, some missing. Clonal size and the V and J genes are those of that table, whereas D and trimming came from the DNA. This sample has over 100,000 clones, with around 80% found just once. V lost 6 bases to trimming and J lost 6 bases; unmatched junction nucleotides: 7. The CDR3 covers 13 residues. The V gene's germline CDR1 is ENHRY and CDR2 SYGVKD. This chain connects TRBV10-3 to TRBJ2-7, with 8 bases aligning to TRBD1. The sequenced sample consisted of peripheral blood. This TCR derives from a human donor in a cohort sampled during active or convalescent COVID-19. The CDR3 sequence: CAISLDRELEQYF. CDR3 DNA sequence: TGTGCCATCAGCCTGGACAGGGAGCTCGAGCAGTACTTC.